Listed here are 29 T cell receptor beta chains from one sample, sequenced in a study of T-cell memory formation after mild COVID-19. TCRdb re-analysed the 5' RACE reads in MiXCR, keeping a single row per CDR3 protein. This repertoire shows under 300,000 distinct CDR3 sequences, approximately 8% found once; its top ten account for around a fifth. The sequenced sample was PBMCs or a T cell subset sorted from them (not recorded which). These receptors were collected from a man in his late teens or twenties who had mild COVID-19 (a few samples of this study predate the infection). Cell type and time point are not known.

The CDR3 DNA follows: TGTGCCATCAGTGATTACAGGGGCGCCTACAATGAGCAGTTCTTC. Amino acid sequence: CAISDYRGAYNEQFF. The chain has TRBV10-3 and TRBJ2-1, with 7 bases that match TRBD1. Trimming took 3 bases from V and 2 from J; bases not matched to a gene: 4. Germline CDR1 ENHRY, CDR2 SYGVKD. The CDR3 is 15 amino acids.

This clonotype was observed a handful of times. The V gene is TRBV6-5, the J gene TRBJ1-5; D is ambiguous. In germline, CDR1 is MNHEY, CDR2 SVGAGI. V was clipped by 4 bases and J by 15 bases, with 16 bases between them. The CDR3 totals 12 residues. CDR3 in amino acids: CASSSRDEVRHF. Written as DNA, the CDR3 is TGTGCCAGCAGTTCAAGGGATGAGGTTCGGCATTTT.

The chain uses TRBV12-3 or TRBV12-4 and TRBJ1-4, with TRBD1 matching 9 bases. The CDR3 is 15 residues long. J lost 8 bases, V lost 5 bases, and 9 bases had no gene match. CDR3 in amino acids: CASSHEGQGGEKLFF. CDR3 sequence (DNA): TGTGCCAGCAGTCACGAGGGACAGGGCGGCGAAAAACTGTTTTTT.

There are a few counts of this clonotype. This chain connects TRBV7-2 to TRBJ2-1, with 9 nucleotides matching TRBD1. The germline CDR1 and CDR2 sequences are SGHTA and FQGNSA. Trimming removed 5 bases from V and 4 bases from J; junction bases left unmatched: 12. This CDR3 spans 17 amino acids. In DNA form, the CDR3 reads TGTGCCAGCAGCCCCACCTGGGGACAGGGACCTTACAATGAGCAGTTCTTC. Amino acids: CASSPTWGQGPYNEQFF.

This clonotype was seen a few times. The chain uses TRBV3-1 and TRBJ2-1, with 11 bases matching TRBD2. With V trimmed by 2 bases and J by 9 bases, 3 bases remained unmatched. Germline values: CDR1 LGHDT, CDR2 YNNKEL (reference sequence). The CDR3 extends over 14 amino acids. CDR3 bases: TGTGCCAGCAGCCAATTCCTAGCGGGGGGTGAGCAGTTCTTC. Its protein product is CASSQFLAGGEQFF.

This clonotype was seen only a few times. The chain uses TRBV12-3 or TRBV12-4 and TRBJ2-1; possibly TRBD2 for D (5 bases). CDR3 length: 14 residues. V was clipped by 3 bases and J by 7 bases, with 13 bases between them. CDR3 DNA sequence: TGTGCCAGCAGTTTTAGAAAAGCGGAAAATGAGCAGTTCTTC. It is translated as CASSFRKAENEQFF.

Only a few counts were recorded for this clonotype. This rearrangement joins TRBV11-2 to TRBJ1-6; D gene uncertain. This CDR3 region has 12 residues. V lost 2 bases to trimming and J lost 13 bases, with 9 bases between them. Germline V gene lookup returns CDR1 SGHAT and CDR2 FQNNGV. DNA for the CDR3: TGTGCCAGCAGCTTACTCGGGGAGCCCCTCCACTTT. Protein product: CASSLLGEPLHF.

V is TRBV18 and J is TRBJ1-2, with a tentative D call TRBD1 (5 bases). The V gene's germline CDR1 is KGHSH and CDR2 LQKENI. V lost 2 bases and J 8 bases, leaving 12 bases between the germline ends. The length of the CDR3 is 13 residues. CDR3 nucleotides: TGTGCCAGCTCACCAGGGGGAACTGACGGCTACACCTTC. It yields the protein CASSPGGTDGYTF.

This clonotype has at least ten counts. V and J are TRBV5-1 and TRBJ2-7; 7 bases align to TRBD1. The CDR3 extends over 13 amino acids. With 5 bases clipped from V and 7 bases from J, the junction kept 9 bases outside the gene matches. Germline values: CDR1 SGHRS, CDR2 YFSETQ. The CDR3 sequence is CASSRTGDREQYV. The CDR3 bases are TGCGCCAGCAGTCGTACAGGGGATCGGGAGCAGTACGTC.

This clonotype was counted only a few times. The chain has TRBV5-4 and TRBJ2-1, with D possibly TRBD1 on 6 matching bases. Germline-derived CDR1 and CDR2 are SGHNT and YYREEE (reference sequence). The CDR3 is 12 amino acids. Trimming shortened V by 4 bases and J by 5 bases, and 7 bases separated the two germline ends. The CDR3 spells CASSGQHNEQFF. CDR3 in DNA: TGTGCCAGCAGCGGACAGCACAATGAGCAGTTCTTC.

This clonotype was observed a few times. The CDR3 reads CASSDRGGGANVLTF. The CDR3, as DNA: TGTGCCAGCAGCGACAGGGGAGGTGGGGCCAACGTCCTGACTTTC. The chain recombines TRBV9 with TRBJ2-6, with D tentatively TRBD1 (7 bases). In germline, CDR1 is SGDLS, CDR2 YYNGEE. The CDR3 loop spans 15 amino acids. With 3 bases removed from V and 3 bases from J, the gap between germline ends came to 10 bases.

This clonotype was seen more than once but under ten times. The chain has TRBV7-8 and TRBJ1-5; D possibly corresponds to TRBD1 (5 bases). Trimming took off 3 bases at V and 7 bases at J, with 16 bases between the two ends. This CDR3 has 15 residues. Germline V gives CDR1 SGHVS, CDR2 FQNEAQ. The DNA for the CDR3 is TGTGCCAGCAGCTTGGGGGTGGGTCGGTGGCAGCCCCAGCATTTT. This translates into CASSLGVGRWQPQHF.

Only a few counts were recorded for this clonotype. The chain recombines TRBV5-6 with TRBJ1-4; no clear D. Germline V lookup: CDR1 SGHDT, CDR2 YYEEEE. This CDR3 is 15 amino acids long. Trimming cost V 0 bases and J 0 bases, with 6 bases left between them. DNA for the CDR3: TGTGCCAGCAGCTTGGTGGCTGCAACTAATGAAAAACTGTTTTTT. Its translation is CASSLVAATNEKLFF.

There are many counts of this clonotype. The chain employs TRBV5-1 and TRBJ2-7; the match to TRBD1 covers 9 bases. The J segment lost 1 base and the V segment lost 1 base, leaving 3 bases of the junction unmatched. This CDR3 comprises 15 residues. Germline V gives CDR1 SGHRS, CDR2 YFSETQ. The CDR3 sequence is CASSLLGQGSYEQYF. The CDR3 coding sequence is TGCGCCAGCAGCTTGTTGGGACAGGGATCCTACGAGCAGTACTTC.

The chain links TRBV7-9 to TRBJ2-7, with 7 bases identical to TRBD1. Germline loops: CDR1 SEHNR, CDR2 FQNEAQ (reference sequence). This CDR3 comprises 16 residues. With 3 bases clipped from V and 3 bases from J, the junction kept 11 bases outside the gene matches. The CDR3 DNA follows: TGTGCCAGCAGCTTTGATAGGGGGCATCGGAACTACGAGCAGTACTTC. It specifies CASSFDRGHRNYEQYF.

This chain links TRBV5-1 with TRBJ1-3; 10 positions match TRBD1. The CDR3 has 16 residues. The V gene end was trimmed by 3 bases and the J gene end by 4 bases; junction bases not matched to a gene: 7. Germline V gene data show CDR1 as SGHRS and CDR2 as YFSETQ. In nucleotides, the CDR3 is TGCGCCAGCAGCTATGCGACAGGGGGCATGGGAAACACCATATATTTT. As protein: CASSYATGGMGNTIYF.

The chain uses TRBV7-8 and TRBJ2-7, with a tentative D call TRBD1 (7 bases). The CDR3 runs 14 residues. The V end lost 5 bases, the J end lost 4 bases, and 15 bases lay between the germline ends. Per the germline V gene, CDR1 is SGHVS and CDR2 is FQNEAQ. DNA of the CDR3: TGTGCCAGCAGCGAAGGGGGCGGGAAGTACGAGCAGTACTTC. This gives the protein CASSEGGGKYEQYF.

This clonotype was observed a handful of times. In DNA, the CDR3 is TGTGCCAGCAGCCAATCACTAGGAATCAATGAGCAGTTCTTC. Its protein product is CASSQSLGINEQFF. The rearrangement joins TRBV16 to TRBJ2-1, with a weak D call TRBD2 (5 bases). Trimming stripped 0 bases from V and 6 bases from J, with 9 bases between. The CDR3 is 14 residues long. CDR1 and CDR2 from the germline V gene are KGHSY and FQNENV.

The chain has TRBV4-3 and TRBJ2-5, with 8 positions matching TRBD2. With V trimmed by 3 bases and J by 5 bases, 11 bases remained unmatched. Germline V CDR1 and CDR2: LGHNA, YSLEER. The CDR3 spans 16 residues. The CDR3 nucleotides are TGCGCCAGCAGCCAGGTTCCCAGCGGGGGATCGGAGACCCAGTACTTC. Amino acid sequence: CASSQVPSGGSETQYF.

V is TRBV7-2 and J is TRBJ2-5; TRBD1 might be the D (5 bases). The length of the CDR3 is 15 residues. Germline lookup yields CDR1 SGHTA and CDR2 FQGNSA. V gave up 1 base and J gave up 1 base, with 10 bases separating them. The CDR3: CASSLVWGSQETQYF. CDR3 bases: TGTGCCAGCAGCTTAGTATGGGGCTCCCAAGAGACCCAGTACTTC.

The chain is built from TRBV4-2 and TRBJ2-1; either TRBD1 or TRBD2 may supply D (5 bases each). Per germline, CDR1 LGHNA and CDR2 YNFKEQ. The CDR3 has 16 amino acids. V was trimmed by 4 bases and J by 2 bases, leaving 15 bases between them. CDR3 nucleotides: TGTGCCAGCAGCCCCGGGTGGGGGACGCCCTACAATGAGCAGTTCTTC. Protein: CASSPGWGTPYNEQFF.

This clonotype was counted ten times or more. The chain is built from TRBV24-1 and TRBJ2-1, with D perhaps TRBD1 (5 bases). V lost 4 bases and J 4 bases, leaving 7 bases between the germline ends. Germline V gene lookup returns CDR1 KGHDR and CDR2 SFDVKD. The CDR3 is 13 amino acids. The CDR3 nucleotides are TGTGCCACCAGTGAGTCAGGGTACAATGAGCAGTTCTTC. This encodes CATSESGYNEQFF.

The chain uses TRBV4-3 and TRBJ2-1; tentative D call: TRBD2 (6 bases). Germline CDR1 is LGHNA and CDR2 is YSLEER. The CDR3 is 13 residues long. V lost 3 bases and J 13 bases, leaving 16 bases between the germline ends. The CDR3 DNA reads TGCGCCAGCAGCCACGCGGGGACTGCGCGTCAGTTCTTC. Its translation: CASSHAGTARQFF.

In its sample, this clonotype was seen a few times. This chain joins TRBV7-2 and TRBJ2-7; a possible D gene is TRBD1 (5 bases). This CDR3 has 13 amino acids. Trimming left V 7 bases short and J 2 bases short, with 12 bases between. The germline V gene encodes CDR1 SGHTA and CDR2 FQGNSA. CDR3 loop: CASTRAGAYEQYF. CDR3 bases: TGTGCCAGCACCAGGGCAGGCGCCTACGAGCAGTACTTC. Drawing the rest from reference TRBV7-2 and TRBJ2-7, the complete variable domain is GAGVSQSPSNKVTEKGKDVELRCDPISGHTALYWYRQSLGQGLEFLIYFQGNSAPDKSGLPSDRFSAERTGGSVSTLTIQRTQQEDSAVYLCASTRAGAYEQYFGPGTRLTVT.

This clonotype was counted many times. This chain connects TRBV5-1 to TRBJ2-7; no clear D. This CDR3 is 13 amino acids long. Germline values: CDR1 SGHRS, CDR2 YFSETQ. Trimming removed 4 bases at V and 2 bases at J, with 10 bases between. The CDR3 DNA is TGCGCCAGCAGCCTCTTACAGACCTACGAGCAGTACTTC. Amino acids: CASSLLQTYEQYF.

The CDR3 here is CASSVTNGAPLHF. The CDR3 bases are TGTGCCAGCAGCGTAACAAACGGGGCACCCCTCCACTTT. The V and J genes are TRBV9 and TRBJ1-6; D remains ambiguous. In germline, CDR1 is SGDLS, CDR2 YYNGEE. V lost 1 base and J 11 bases, leaving 10 bases between the germline ends. This CDR3 comprises 13 residues.

This clonotype has just a few counts. The genes are TRBV11-2 and TRBJ1-1; perhaps TRBD1 as D (6 bases). The CDR3 is 15 amino acids. Trimming removed 4 bases from V and 0 bases from J, with 12 bases in between. Germline V gives CDR1 SGHAT, CDR2 FQNNGV. CDR3 amino acids: CASSSAGQLNTEAFF. CDR3 DNA: TGTGCCAGCAGCTCCGCTGGACAGCTGAACACTGAAGCTTTCTTT.

This clonotype was seen more than once but under ten times. The chain has TRBV25-1 and TRBJ1-6, with D possibly being TRBD1 (6 bases). CDR1 and CDR2 (germline): MGHDK, SYGVNS. V lost 3 bases to trimming and J lost 8 bases, with 8 bases between them. The CDR3 is 13 residues long. In DNA, the CDR3 is TGTGCCAGCAGTGAGGCAGGGGATTCACCCCTCCACTTT. Translated, it gives CASSEAGDSPLHF.

At least ten counts were recorded for this clonotype. The rearrangement joins TRBV4-1 to TRBJ2-3; 13 bases match TRBD2. There are 19 residues in the CDR3. The ends lost 1 base at V and 6 bases at J; junction bases unmatched: 13. Germline assignment: CDR1 MGHRA and CDR2 YSYEKL. DNA for the CDR3: TGCGCCAGCAGCCAAGGCCGCACTAGCGGGGGGGCCATTTGGGATACGCAGTATTTT. Its translation is CASSQGRTSGGAIWDTQYF.